This TCR beta chain was sequenced in a study of preoperative IRX-2 immunotherapy in early breast cancer. This CDR3 region has 13 residues. V lost 4 bases, J lost 6 bases, and 12 bases lay in between. Germline CDR1 is MRHNA and CDR2 is SNTAGT. The treatment was: preoperative locoregional IRX-2 cytokine immunotherapy. Using immunoSEQ multiplex PCR, the repertoire was profiled, and TCRdb retains in-frame clones only, with some absent. The sample has about 23,000 clones; roughly 96% are singletons. The chain employs TRBV6-4 and TRBJ1-2; maybe TRBD1 (5 bases). The sequence was obtained from a human donor with breast cancer. Here the sequenced sample was tumor tissue, taken after IRX-2 immunotherapy. The CDR3 nucleotides read TGTGCCAGCAGTGCGGGGCCAGCTAATGGCTACACCTTC. It encodes CASSAGPANGYTF.